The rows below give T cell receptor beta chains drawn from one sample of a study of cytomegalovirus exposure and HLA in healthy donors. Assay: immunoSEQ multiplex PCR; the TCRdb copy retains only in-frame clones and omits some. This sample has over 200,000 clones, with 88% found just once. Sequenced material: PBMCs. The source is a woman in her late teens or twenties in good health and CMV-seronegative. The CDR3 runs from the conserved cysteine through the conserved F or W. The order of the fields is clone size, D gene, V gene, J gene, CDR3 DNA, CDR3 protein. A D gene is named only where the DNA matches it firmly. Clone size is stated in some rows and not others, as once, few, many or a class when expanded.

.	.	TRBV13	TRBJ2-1	TGTGCCAGCAGCCTACGTTCCTACAATGAGCAGTTCTTC	CASSLRSYNEQFF
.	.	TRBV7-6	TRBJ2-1	TGTGCCAGCAGCTTAGTGGGGGGAGAGTACTACAATGAGCAGTTCTTC	CASSLVGGEYYNEQFF
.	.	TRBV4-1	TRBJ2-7	TGCGCCAGCAGCCAAGAGACAGCCGTCACCTACGAGCAGTACTTC	CASSQETAVTYEQYF
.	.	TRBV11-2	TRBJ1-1	TGTGCCAGCAGCTTAGGGGCAGGGGTTAATAACACTGAAGCTTTCTTT	CASSLGAGVNNTEAFF
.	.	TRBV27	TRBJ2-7	TGTGCCAGCAGTCCAGAGACAGGGAAGGGGGGCTACGAGCAGTACTTC	CASSPETGKGGYEQYF
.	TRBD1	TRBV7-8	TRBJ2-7	TGTGCCAGCAGCTTAGGACAGGGGGCCTACGAGCAGTACTTC	CASSLGQGAYEQYF
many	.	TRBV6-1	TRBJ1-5	TGTGCCAGCAGTGACCTGGGGGCAAGCCAGCCCCAGCATTTT	CASSDLGASQPQHF
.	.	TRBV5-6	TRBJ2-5	TGTGCCAGCAGCTTGGCCACGGGACACGAAGAAGAGACCCAGTACTTC	CASSLATGHEEETQYF
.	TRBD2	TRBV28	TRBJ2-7	TGTGCCAGCAGTAGACTAGCGGGAGCCGCCTACGAGCAGTACTTC	CASSRLAGAAYEQYF
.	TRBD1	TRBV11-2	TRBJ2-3	TGTGCCAGCAGCGCGGACAGGCTCACAGATACGCAGTATTTT	CASSADRLTDTQYF
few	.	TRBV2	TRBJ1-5	TGTGCCAGCAGTGAGTGGGCTCAGCCCCAGCATTTT	CASSEWAQPQHF
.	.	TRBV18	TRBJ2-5	TGTGCCAGCTCACCAAGCCGGGGGGCCTACCAAGAGACCCAGTACTTC	CASSPSRGAYQETQYF
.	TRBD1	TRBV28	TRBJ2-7	TGTGCCAGCAGCCCGACAGGGGGCGATTACGAGCAGTACTTC	CASSPTGGDYEQYF
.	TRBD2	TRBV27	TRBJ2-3	TGTGCCAGCAGTTTACTGCGGGAGCCACCAGATACGCAGTATTTT	CASSLLREPPDTQYF
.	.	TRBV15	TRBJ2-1	TGTGCCACCAGCAGGGAACAGCATAGCGTAGCCCGAAACAATGAGCAGTTCTTC	CATSREQHSVARNNEQFF
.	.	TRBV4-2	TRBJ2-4	TGTGCCAGCAGCCAAGGCAGGTCCGAAAACATTCAGTACTTC	CASSQGRSENIQYF
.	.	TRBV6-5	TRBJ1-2	TGTGCCAGCAGTTCAGCCAACAGGGCCTTTCTCTATGGCTACACCTTC	CASSSANRAFLYGYTF
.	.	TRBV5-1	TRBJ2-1	TGCGCCAGCAGCTCCCGTAGCTCCTACAATGAGCAGTTCTTC	CASSSRSSYNEQFF
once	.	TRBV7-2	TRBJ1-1	TGTGCCAGCAGCTCCCGGGGGGCTGAAGCTTTCTTT	CASSSRGAEAFF
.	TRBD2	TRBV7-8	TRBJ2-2	TGTGCCAGCAGCCAATATACCGGGACTAGCGGGATGAACACCGGGGAGCTGTTTTTT	CASSQYTGTSGMNTGELFF
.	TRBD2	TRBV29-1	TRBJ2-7	TGCAGCGTTGACGTGGCGGGAGGCCTAGGGCAGTACTTC	CSVDVAGGLGQYF
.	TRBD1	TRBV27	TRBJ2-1	TGTGCCAGCAGACAGACAGGGGTAGAGGTTAGGGATGAGCAGTTCTTC	CASRQTGVEVRDEQFF
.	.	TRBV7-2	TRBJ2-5	TGTGCCAGCAGCCTGTCAGAACAGACCCAGTACTTC	CASSLSEQTQYF
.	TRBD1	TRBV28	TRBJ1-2	TGTGCCAGCAGTCCGACAGGGCCTTCCTATGGCTACACCTTC	CASSPTGPSYGYTF
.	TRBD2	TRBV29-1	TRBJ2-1	TGCAGCGTCGCGGGAGGGCCGGGGAATGAGCAGTTCTTC	CSVAGGPGNEQFF
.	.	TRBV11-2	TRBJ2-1	TGTGCCAGCAGCTTAGGGGGCGTAGCGCGGGGGCCGTATGAGCAGTTCTTC	CASSLGGVARGPYEQFF
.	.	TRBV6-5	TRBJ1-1	TGTGCCAGCAGTTACTCGGGCACGCAGCTTGAAGCTTTCTTT	CASSYSGTQLEAFF
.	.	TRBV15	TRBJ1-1	TGTGCCACCAGCAGAGACCCCAGAACTGAAGCTTTCTTT	CATSRDPRTEAFF
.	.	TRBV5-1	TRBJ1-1	TGCGCCAGCAGCTTGTCCCCCACCACAGGCCGAACGGAAGCTTTCTTT	CASSLSPTTGRTEAFF
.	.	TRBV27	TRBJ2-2	TGTGCCAGCAGTAACAGGGTTATCGGTGAGGGGGTCACCGGGGAGCTGTTTTTT	CASSNRVIGEGVTGELFF
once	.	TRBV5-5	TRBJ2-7	TGTGCCAGCAGCTTGTTAGAACCCCTCTCCTACGAGCAGTACTTC	CASSLLEPLSYEQYF
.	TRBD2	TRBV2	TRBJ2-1	TGTGCCAGCAGCATAGCGGGAAATTACAATGAGCAGTTCTTC	CASSIAGNYNEQFF
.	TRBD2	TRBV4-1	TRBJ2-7	TGCGCCAGCAGCCCCATCTTCCCCGGGACTAGCGGGAGTAGTGTTCTCTACGAGCAGTACTTC	CASSPIFPGTSGSSVLYEQYF
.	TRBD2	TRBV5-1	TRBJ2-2	TGCGCCAGCGCTCCAAGGACTAGCGGCACCGGGGAGCTGTTTTTT	CASAPRTSGTGELFF
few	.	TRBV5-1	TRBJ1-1	TGCGCCAGCAGCTTTAGGAGGGGTGATGGAGCTTTCTTT	CASSFRRGDGAFF
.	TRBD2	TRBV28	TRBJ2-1	TGTGCCAGCAGTTTAAGCCCGGGGGGGCAGTTCTTC	CASSLSPGGQFF
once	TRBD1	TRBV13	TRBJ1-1	TGTGCCAGCAGCTTAAACAGGGGGCGGGTGAACACTGAAGCTTTCTTT	CASSLNRGRVNTEAFF
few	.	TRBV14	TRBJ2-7	TGTGCCAGCAGCCAAGTGATCACGTCGGGAGAGCAGTACTTC	CASSQVITSGEQYF
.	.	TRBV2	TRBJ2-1	TGTGCCAGCAGTGAAAATGGGGGCTCGGGGGGTGAGCAGTTCTTC	CASSENGGSGGEQFF
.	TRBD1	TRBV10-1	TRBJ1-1	TGCGCCAGCACACGGGACAGGGGGCGAATGGGGAACACTGAAGCTTTCTTT	CASTRDRGRMGNTEAFF
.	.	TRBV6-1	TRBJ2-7	TGTGCCAGCGGGCACAGGGACGAGCAGTACTTC	CASGHRDEQYF
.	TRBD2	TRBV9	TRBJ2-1	TGTGCCAGCAGCTCGGGACTAGCGGGGGGCGAGCAGTTCTTC	CASSSGLAGGEQFF
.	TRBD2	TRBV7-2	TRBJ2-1	TGTGCCAGCAGCTTATCGGGACTAGCGGCTTACAATGAGCAGTTCTTC	CASSLSGLAAYNEQFF
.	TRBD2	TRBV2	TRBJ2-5	TGTGCCAGCAGTCCAGGACTAGCGGGAGGGTGGGAGACCCAGTACTTC	CASSPGLAGGWETQYF
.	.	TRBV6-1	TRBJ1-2	TGTGCCAGCAGTGAAAAGGCAGGCAACTATGGCTACACCTTC	CASSEKAGNYGYTF